This entry lists 18 T cell receptor beta chains sequenced from one sample in a study of T cell responses to AZD1222 COVID-19 vaccine. Some clones are missing from TCRdb's copy, which holds only in-frame ones; the method was immunoSEQ multiplex PCR. The table lists about 140,000 clones, approximately 90% of them singletons. The material was peripheral blood, obtained 28 days after the second AZD1222 dose. The receptor source for this set is an adult who received the AZD1222 COVID-19 vaccine.

This clone has just one count. The chain uses TRBV14 and TRBJ1-1; tentatively, D is TRBD1 (5 bases). With 3 bases removed from V and 0 bases from J, the gap between germline ends came to 8 bases. CDR3 length: 14 residues. Looked up from germline, CDR1 is SGHDN and CDR2 is FVKESK. CDR3 loop: CASSHLTVNTEAFF. CDR3 coding DNA: TGTGCCAGCAGCCACTTGACAGTGAACACTGAAGCTTTCTTT.

Here the CDR3 reads CASSLGPSGGARWFF. CDR3 DNA sequence: TGTGCCAGCAGCTTAGGTCCTAGCGGGGGGGCCCGGTGGTTCTTC. The chain is built from TRBV11-2 and TRBJ2-1; TRBD2 aligns across 12 bases. The CDR3 loop spans 15 amino acids. The V segment lost 1 base and the J segment 15 bases; nucleotides outside the gene matches: 10. The germline V gene has CDR1 SGHAT and CDR2 FQNNGV.

CDR3: CASKGTLNSEAFF. The CDR3 DNA follows: TGTGCCAGCAAGGGCACCCTCAACTCTGAAGCTTTCTTT. The chain employs TRBV2 and TRBJ1-1; D not resolved. Germline-derived CDR1 and CDR2 are SNHLY and FYNNEI. V was trimmed by 7 bases and J by 6 bases, leaving 15 bases between them. The CDR3 covers 13 residues.

This chain joins TRBV19 and TRBJ1-1; D is ambiguous. Trimming stripped 6 bases from V and 0 bases from J, with 8 bases between. This CDR3 comprises 13 residues. The V gene's germline CDR1 is LNHDA and CDR2 SQIVND (reference sequence). CDR3 residues: CASSAWLNTEAFF. As DNA, the CDR3 is TGTGCCAGTAGCGCTTGGTTGAACACTGAAGCTTTCTTT. The full variable domain, completed using reference TRBV19 and TRBJ1-1, is DGGITQSPKYLFRKEGQNVTLSCEQNLNHDAMYWYRQDPGQGLRLIYYSQIVNDFQKGDIAEGYSVSREKKESFPLTVTSAQKNPTAFYLCASSAWLNTEAFFGQGTRLTVV.

This chain connects TRBV27 to TRBJ2-3; tentative D call: TRBD2 (6 bases). The germline V gene has CDR1 MNHEY and CDR2 SMNVEV (reference sequence). Trimming removed 5 bases at V and 2 bases at J, with 14 bases between. This CDR3 is built from 15 residues. For the CDR3, the DNA is TGTGCCAGCAGTCCCCTGGGGGGTTCCACAGATACGCAGTATTTT. Translation gives CASSPLGGSTDTQYF.

The chain couples TRBV11-2 to TRBJ2-5, with unresolved D. The CDR3 loop spans 14 amino acids. V was trimmed by 6 bases and J by 4 bases, leaving 15 bases between them. Germline V CDR1 and CDR2: SGHAT, FQNNGV. In nucleotides, the CDR3 is TGTGCCAGCAGTGCTTTAGACCCGAGAGAGACCCAGTACTTC. Its translation is CASSALDPRETQYF. Full variable domain (outside the CDR3, taken from reference TRBV11-2 and TRBJ2-5): EAGVAQSPRYKIIEKRQSVAFWCNPISGHATLYWYQQILGQGPKLLIQFQNNGVVDDSQLPKDRFSAERLKGVDSTLKIQPAKLEDSAVYLCASSALDPRETQYFGPGTRLLVL.

CDR3 protein: CASSMTGEAFF. CDR3 coding DNA: TGTGCCAGCAGTATGACAGGGGAAGCTTTCTTT. The chain joins TRBV3-1 (or the pseudogene TRBV3-2) to TRBJ1-1; 7 nucleotides agree with TRBD1. With V trimmed by 6 bases and J by 8 bases, 3 bases remained unmatched. This CDR3 has 11 residues. The V gene's germline CDR1 is LGHDT and CDR2 YNNKEL (reference sequence).

The chain couples TRBV7-9 to TRBJ2-3; 8 nucleotides agree with TRBD2. V dropped 5 bases and J dropped 5; count of bases not matched to a gene: 6. CDR3 size: 14 residues. Germline V lookup: CDR1 SEHNR, CDR2 FQNEAQ (reference sequence). CDR3 sequence (DNA): TGTGCCAGCAGCCTGCGACTAGCGAAAGATACGCAGTATTTT. Its translation is CASSLRLAKDTQYF.

The CDR3 reads CASSLGTATNEKLFF. The CDR3 region has the DNA TGTGCCAGCAGCTTAGGGACAGCAACTAATGAAAAACTGTTTTTT. The chain carries TRBV5-5 and TRBJ1-4, with TRBD1 matching over 7 bases. The CDR3 length is 15 residues. V lost 2 bases and J lost 0; bases outside the gene matches: 1. Germline values: CDR1 SGHKS, CDR2 YYEKEE (reference sequence).

The chain links TRBV5-4 to TRBJ1-2; 7 bases fit TRBD1. Germline V CDR1 and CDR2: SGHNT, YYREEE (reference sequence). V shed 0 bases and J 4 bases; nucleotides not matched to a gene: 3. The CDR3 runs 14 residues. This CDR3 is CASSLGGQSYGYTF. CDR3 in DNA: TGTGCCAGCAGCTTGGGGGGACAGAGCTATGGCTACACCTTC.

The chain has TRBV5-4 and TRBJ1-4; 7 bases align to TRBD1. CDR1 and CDR2 from the germline V gene are SGHNT and YYREEE (reference sequence). This CDR3 region has 16 residues. J was trimmed by 0 bases and V by 4 bases; bases with no gene match: 6. CDR3 region: CASSQGQPSTNEKLFF. The DNA for the CDR3 is TGTGCCAGCAGCCAGGGACAGCCTTCAACTAATGAAAAACTGTTTTTT.

Comment on this clone: The germline gene is not matched at one end of the junction; a read error may be the cause. This chain joins TRBV2 and TRBJ1-1; D might be TRBD1 (6 bases). Germline V gene sequence: CDR1 SNHLY, CDR2 FYNNEI. The CDR3 covers 13 residues. In DNA, the CDR3 is TGTGCTAGCAGGGGCAGACGCGGACCTGAAGCTTTCTTT. Its translation is CASRGRRGPEAFF.

The chain employs TRBV23-1 and TRBJ1-1, with TRBD1 matching 7 bases. Being an ORF, TRBV23-1 has a function that is uncertain. The CDR3 sequence is 15 residues long. V gave up 6 bases and J gave up 5 bases; unmatched junction bases: 12. This CDR3 is CASSQKQGRGTEAFF. DNA for the CDR3: TGCGCCAGCAGCCAGAAACAGGGGCGCGGGACTGAAGCTTTCTTT.

The chain recombines TRBV29-1 with TRBJ2-7, with D possibly matching TRBD1 (6 bases). Germline V gives CDR1 SQVTM, CDR2 ANQGSEA. The CDR3 has 13 amino acids. Trimming took off 6 bases at V and 0 bases at J, with 12 bases between the two ends. DNA of the CDR3: TGCAGCGTGGGGGCAGGGGACTCCTACGAGCAGTACTTC. This gives the protein CSVGAGDSYEQYF.

The rearrangement uses TRBV27 and TRBJ1-5; D gene unclear. CDR1 and CDR2 (germline): MNHEY, SMNVEV (reference sequence). Trimming pared 8 bases from V and 8 bases from J, leaving 19 bases between. The CDR3 is made up of 14 amino acids. The CDR3, as DNA: TGTGCCAGCCGAACGGGTCGCCACAGTGAGCCCCAGCATTTT. Translated, it gives CASRTGRHSEPQHF.

Only a few counts were recorded for this clone. V gene TRBV7-6 combines with J gene TRBJ2-7; 12 bases fit TRBD2. Germline V gene sequence: CDR1 SGHVS, CDR2 FNYEAQ. The CDR3 contains 20 residues. The J segment lost 1 base and the V segment lost 2 bases, leaving 15 bases of the junction unmatched. The CDR3 loop reads CASSLSPTSGSRTWSYEQYF. The CDR3 DNA reads TGTGCCAGCAGCTTATCACCGACTAGCGGGAGTCGTACTTGGTCCTACGAGCAGTACTTC.

The rearrangement links TRBV5-1 to TRBJ1-2, with 7 bases lining up with TRBD1. The V gene end was trimmed by 4 bases and the J gene end by 2 bases; junction bases not matched to a gene: 8. The germline CDR1 and CDR2 sequences are SGHRS and YFSETQ. This CDR3 is 15 amino acids long. As DNA, the CDR3 is TGCGCCAGCAGCGCCGGGACAGTTTTAAACTATGGCTACACCTTC. Its translation is CASSAGTVLNYGYTF.

The gene calls are TRBV10-1 and TRBJ2-2; unclear D gene. Germline V CDR1 and CDR2: WNHNN, SYGVQD (reference sequence). This CDR3 comprises 17 residues. Trimming removed 0 bases from V and 2 bases from J, with 13 bases in between. CDR3 amino acids: CASSESSRLPNTGELFF. The CDR3 DNA reads TGCGCCAGCAGTGAGTCGAGTCGGCTACCCAACACCGGGGAGCTGTTTTTT.